The present T cell receptor beta chain was sequenced within a study of CD8 T cells in ankylosing spondylitis. General study points: In reactive arthritis synovial fluid and blood, some motif variants had been reported before. Reports say disease-linked clones showed up significantly more in matched ankylosing spondylitis synovial fluid. Made up of eight highly homologous variants, a TCR beta motif appeared characteristic of ankylosing spondylitis blood.

Remarks on this clonotype: Its antigen is unknown.

This CDR3 spans 12 amino acids. Trimming left V 3 bases short and J 7 bases short, with 10 bases between. Germline CDR1 SGHDT, CDR2 YYEEEE. TCRdb re-derived calls from the 5' RACE reads in MiXCR, one entry per CDR3 protein. This table holds 250,000 to 350,000 distinct CDR3 sequences, around 8% found once. The chain combines TRBV5-6 with TRBJ1-1; D is perhaps TRBD1 (5 bases). This TCR came from a male donor with ankylosing spondylitis. Sequences were obtained from blood, either unsorted or a sorted T cell fraction (not recorded which). CDR3: CASSSQGNEAFF. The DNA for the CDR3 is TGTGCCAGCAGCTCCCAGGGCAATGAAGCTTTCTTT.